One and the same sample provided the 30 T cell receptor beta chains below, sequenced in a study of CD8+ T cells in alopecia areata (dated by TCRdb to between 2018 and 2020). Read against the paper, the sample's time point label means: baseline before oral tofacitinib. Libraries were made using the immunoSEQ multiplex PCR assay. RNA was extracted from all samples and reverse transcribed into cDNA as template for TCR sequencing. The immuneACCESS repertoire file appears here via TCRdb, limited to in-frame rearrangements. These files lack a portion of the clones; in checked studies, under half of the deficit traces to unresolved V genes, and the cause of the others is not known. This sample gives over 50,000 clones in total; approximately 46% of them show up just once. Together, the top ten hold about a sixth of the sample. This specimen consisted of CD8+ T cells sorted from blood, obtained at week 0. All receptors derive from a human donor with alopecia areata.

This clone was seen a few times. J is TRBJ2-3 and V is TRBV29-1; a weak D match, TRBD2 (5 bases). CDR3 length: 15 amino acids. Germline CDR1 reads SQVTM; CDR2 reads ANQGSEA. The V and J ends lost 6 bases and 0 bases respectively, with 16 bases between them. CDR3: CSVPPWTASTDTQYF. DNA of the CDR3: TGCAGCGTGCCTCCCTGGACTGCTAGCACAGATACGCAGTATTTT.

The sample holds a few counts of this clone. The chain uses TRBV14 and TRBJ2-7, with unresolved D. Trimming removed 1 base at V and 6 bases at J, with 4 bases between. This CDR3 has 11 amino acids. Per the germline V gene, CDR1 is SGHDN and CDR2 is FVKESK. The DNA for the CDR3 is TGTGCCAGCAGCCAAGGGTCCGAGCAGTACTTC. As protein: CASSQGSEQYF.

The J gene is TRBJ1-4, the V gene TRBV9; TRBD1 agrees at 9 bases. There are 12 residues in the CDR3. CDR1 SGDLS and CDR2 YYNGEE come from the germline V gene. Unmatched junction bases numbered 3, after V lost 7 bases and J lost 8 bases. CDR3 nucleotides: TGTGCCAGCGGGACAGGGAACGAAAAACTGTTTTTT. Amino acids: CASGTGNEKLFF.

The V and J genes are TRBV7-9 and TRBJ2-3, with TRBD2 matching over 9 bases. The CDR3 is 16 residues long. V lost 3 bases, J lost 0 bases, and 4 bases stayed unmatched. From germline, CDR1 is SEHNR and CDR2 FQNEAQ (reference sequence). The CDR3 sequence: CASSFPTSGSTDTQYF. In DNA form, the CDR3 reads TGTGCCAGCAGCTTTCCGACTAGCGGTAGCACAGATACGCAGTATTTT.

V and J are TRBV20-1 and TRBJ2-5; D is unclear. CDR1 is DFQATT, CDR2 SNEGSKA, per germline (reference sequence). The CDR3 spans 10 residues. Trimming cost V 1 base and J 5 bases, with 2 bases left between them. Here the CDR3 reads CSARAETQYF. The DNA for the CDR3 is TGCAGTGCTAGAGCGGAGACCCAGTACTTC.

This clone was counted a few times. CDR3 sequence (DNA): TGCAGCGTTGAGGGGGGACTAGCGGGCCCCTACGAGCAGTACTTC. Its translation: CSVEGGLAGPYEQYF. V is TRBV29-1 and J is TRBJ2-7; the match to TRBD2 covers 12 bases. The V and J ends lost 3 bases and 2 bases, in that order; junction bases with no gene match: 5. The length of the CDR3 is 15 residues. CDR1 is SQVTM and CDR2 is ANQGSEA in the germline V gene.

The V and J genes are TRBV29-1 and TRBJ2-1; D might be TRBD1 (5 bases). Trimming shortened V by 6 bases and J by 4 bases, and 10 bases separated the two germline ends. Per germline, CDR1 SQVTM and CDR2 ANQGSEA. The CDR3 runs 12 residues. CDR3 coding DNA: TGCAGCGTCGAACAGGCGTACAATGAGCAGTTCTTC. This gives the protein CSVEQAYNEQFF.

This clone came up once. This rearrangement joins TRBV9 to TRBJ2-2; weak D call: TRBD1 (6 bases). From germline, CDR1 is SGDLS and CDR2 YYNGEE. The CDR3 runs 16 residues. V gave up 7 bases and J gave up 1 base, with 17 bases separating them. The CDR3 coding sequence is TGTGCCAGCGGTCGTATCGGGACACAGAACACCGGGGAGCTGTTTTTT. Its protein product is CASGRIGTQNTGELFF.

This clone showed up just a few times. The gene calls are TRBV9 and TRBJ1-3, with unresolved D. The CDR3 sequence is 14 residues long. Germline values: CDR1 SGDLS, CDR2 YYNGEE. V lost 4 bases to trimming and J lost 1 base, with 9 bases between them. CDR3 bases: TGTGCCAGCAGCACCACACGGTCTGGAAACACCATATATTTT. Amino acids: CASSTTRSGNTIYF.

This clone occurred once. The gene calls are TRBV7-2 and TRBJ2-3; tentative D call: TRBD1 (5 bases). Germline V gene sequence: CDR1 SGHTA, CDR2 FQGNSA. The CDR3 has 15 residues. V lost 1 base to trimming and J lost 5 bases, with 13 bases between them. The CDR3 protein is CASSLEGRNQDTQYF. The CDR3 nucleotides read TGTGCCAGCAGCTTAGAGGGGCGCAATCAAGATACGCAGTATTTT.

This chain joins TRBV28 and TRBJ2-5; 7 bases are a match to TRBD1. The CDR3 sequence is 13 residues long. Germline trimming cut 4 bases from V and 3 bases from J; bases unmatched to any gene: 2. Germline assignment: CDR1 MDHEN and CDR2 SYDVKM. The CDR3 protein is CASSSTGKETQYF. In DNA, the CDR3 is TGTGCCAGCAGTTCGACAGGGAAAGAGACCCAGTACTTC.

V usage is TRBV4-1 and J usage is TRBJ2-7; D remains ambiguous. Trimming took 1 base from V and 6 from J, leaving 13 bases between them. The CDR3 is 14 amino acids. Per the germline V gene, CDR1 is MGHRA and CDR2 is YSYEKL. The CDR3, as DNA: TGCGCCAGCAGCCAAGCCTCGTGGCCCTCCGAGCAGTACTTC. This gives the protein CASSQASWPSEQYF.

This clone was detected a few times. This chain links TRBV6-6 with TRBJ1-1, with D perhaps TRBD1 (5 bases). The CDR3 spans 14 residues. CDR1 MNHNY and CDR2 SVGAGI come from the germline V gene (reference sequence). V lost 5 bases and J 0 bases, leaving 10 bases between the germline ends. The CDR3 DNA sequence: TGTGCCAGCAGTACCCGGGGCATGAACACTGAAGCTTTCTTT. Amino acids: CASSTRGMNTEAFF.

This clone turned up a few times. V and J are TRBV29-1 and TRBJ2-7; 14 bases are a match to TRBD2. In germline, CDR1 is SQVTM, CDR2 ANQGSEA. The CDR3 extends over 15 amino acids. V lost 4 bases to trimming and J lost 5 bases; unmatched junction nucleotides: 7. CDR3 loop: CSVVTSGRDFDEQYF. The CDR3 bases are TGCAGCGTTGTGACTAGCGGGAGGGATTTCGACGAGCAGTACTTC.

Only a few counts were recorded for this clone. The J gene is TRBJ2-2, the V gene TRBV23-1; D possibly corresponds to TRBD1 (6 bases). TRBV23-1 is given ORF status, its function remaining uncertain. Trimming removed 6 bases from V and 0 bases from J, with 14 bases in between. The CDR3 length is 16 residues. For the CDR3, the DNA is TGCGCCAGCAGGTCGAGAGGGGGTGCGAACACCGGGGAGCTGTTTTTT. It yields the protein CASRSRGGANTGELFF.

This clone occurred a few times. The V call is TRBV27, the J call TRBJ2-7; 8 bases are a match to TRBD1. Unmatched junction bases numbered 5, after V lost 6 bases and J lost 7 bases. The CDR3 extends over 12 amino acids. CDR1 and CDR2 (germline): MNHEY, SMNVEV (reference sequence). CDR3 amino acids: CASSAQGEEQYF. The CDR3 region has the DNA TGTGCCAGCAGCGCACAGGGGGAAGAGCAGTACTTC.

A note on this clone: A much larger clone lies a single base off, so this may be a read error. The V gene is TRBV27, the J gene TRBJ2-6; unclear D gene. The CDR3 extends over 13 amino acids. Trimming left V 4 bases short and J 0 bases short, with 1 base between. In germline, CDR1 is MNHEY, CDR2 SMNVEV (reference sequence). CDR3: CASSYSGANVLTF. CDR3 coding DNA: TGTGCCAGCAGTTACTCTGGGGCCAACGTCCTGACTTTC.

With regard to this clone: At one end the junction does not follow the germline gene, possibly because of a read error. The chain carries TRBV29-1 and TRBJ2-7; D ambiguous. Looked up from germline, CDR1 is SQVTM and CDR2 is ANQGSEA. The CDR3 covers 13 residues. The CDR3 loop reads CGVESGSPYEQYF. CDR3 nucleotide sequence: TGCGGCGTTGAAAGTGGTTCTCCCTACGAGCAGTACTTC.

The rearrangement links TRBV6-1 to TRBJ1-1, with TRBD1 as a possible D gene (5 bases). V was shortened by 9 bases and J by 1 base, with 12 bases between the two germline ends. Germline V lookup: CDR1 MNHNS, CDR2 SASEGT. The CDR3 extends over 13 amino acids. This chain's CDR3 is CASRDGKNTEAFF. The DNA of the CDR3 is TGTGCCAGTCGGGACGGAAAGAACACTGAAGCTTTCTTT.

This clone has only a few counts. J is TRBJ1-5 and V is TRBV6-1; D is unclear. The CDR3 extends over 18 amino acids. V dropped 1 base and J dropped 0 bases, with 16 bases sitting between them. The germline V gene encodes CDR1 MNHNS and CDR2 SASEGT. The DNA of the CDR3 is TGTGCCAGCAGTGAAGGTCCCTCAACCCCCTATAGCAATCAGCCCCAGCATTTT. Translating gives CASSEGPSTPYSNQPQHF.

This clone has a handful of counts. The chain recombines TRBV19 with TRBJ1-1, with D uncertain. V lost 8 bases and J lost 2, with 18 bases in between. This CDR3 spans 15 amino acids. Germline assignment: CDR1 LNHDA and CDR2 SQIVND (reference sequence). This chain's CDR3 is CASATYEIPNTEAFF. CDR3 coding DNA: TGTGCCAGTGCCACTTACGAGATCCCTAACACTGAAGCTTTCTTT.

V is TRBV5-1 and J is TRBJ2-3; D is perhaps TRBD1 or TRBD2 (5 bases each). Trimming cost V 4 bases and J 1 base, with 10 bases left between them. Germline CDR1 and CDR2: SGHRS and YFSETQ. The CDR3 is made up of 14 amino acids. The CDR3 DNA reads TGCGCCAGCAGCGGGGACCACCGCACAGATACGCAGTATTTT. Translated: CASSGDHRTDTQYF.

This clone was counted only a few times. The V and J genes are TRBV27 and TRBJ2-7; 10 nucleotides line up with TRBD1. Germline CDR1 is MNHEY and CDR2 is SMNVEV (reference sequence). CDR3 length equals 14 residues. Germline trimming cut 2 bases from V and 6 bases from J; bases unmatched to any gene: 4. The CDR3 region has the DNA TGTGCCAGCAGTTTAGGGACAGGGGTTCGCGAGCAGTACTTC. Translation gives CASSLGTGVREQYF.

This clone turned up a few times. The chain recombines TRBV7-9 with TRBJ1-3; D is possibly TRBD1 (6 bases). Germline CDR1 and CDR2: SEHNR and FQNEAQ (reference sequence). The CDR3 runs to 15 residues. Between the trimmed V and J ends, which lost 4 bases and 2 bases, there was a span of 12 bases. The CDR3, as DNA: TGTGCCAGCAGCTCCCCTACAGGGCCTGGAAACACCATATATTTT. Its translation: CASSSPTGPGNTIYF.

The chain joins TRBV19 to TRBJ2-7; 7 nucleotides align to TRBD1. Germline CDR1 is LNHDA and CDR2 is SQIVND (reference sequence). J was trimmed by 1 base and V by 3 bases; bases with no gene match: 3. The CDR3 spans 14 residues. The CDR3, as DNA: TGTGCCAGTAGTATTGGCAGGGGGTCCTACGAGCAGTACTTC. Its translation is CASSIGRGSYEQYF.

This chain uses TRBV30 with TRBJ2-7; TRBD2 is a possible D gene (5 bases). Trimming cost V 3 bases and J 3 bases, with 9 bases left between them. In germline, CDR1 is GTSNPN, CDR2 SVGIG (reference sequence). The CDR3 length is 12 residues. In DNA, the CDR3 is TGTGCCTGGAGAGAGGGAAGCTACGAGCAGTACTTC. This translates into CAWREGSYEQYF.

The J gene is TRBJ2-3, the V gene TRBV25-1; no reliable D call. Between the trimmed V and J ends, which lost 6 bases and 4 bases, there was a span of 5 bases. From germline, CDR1 is MGHDK and CDR2 SYGVNS. This CDR3 spans 11 amino acids. This chain's CDR3 is CASRVSDTQYF. The CDR3, as DNA: TGTGCCAGCAGGGTATCAGATACGCAGTATTTT.

This clone came up a few times. The chain employs TRBV6-5 and TRBJ2-1; no reliable D call. The germline gives CDR1 MNHEY, CDR2 SVGAGI. This CDR3 has 14 amino acids. V dropped 0 bases and J dropped 4 bases, with 7 bases sitting between them. The CDR3 bases are TGTGCCAGCAGTTACTCGAGGTCTTACAATGAGCAGTTCTTC. This translates into CASSYSRSYNEQFF.

The chain has TRBV11-2 and TRBJ2-5; 10 bases match TRBD2. There are 17 residues in the CDR3. Germline CDR1 SGHAT, CDR2 FQNNGV. V dropped 1 base and J dropped 2; count of bases not matched to a gene: 7. The CDR3 DNA sequence: TGTGCCAGCAGCTTAGCCCTACTAGCGGGGCTACAAGAGACCCAGTACTTC. It translates to CASSLALLAGLQETQYF.

This clone occurred a few times. The rearrangement links TRBV6-6 to TRBJ1-2, with 9 nucleotides matching TRBD1. V lost 5 bases and J lost 5; bases outside the gene matches: 3. The CDR3 totals 13 residues. Germline-derived CDR1 and CDR2 are MNHNY and SVGAGI (reference sequence). CDR3 region: CASSHRGQYGYTF. In DNA, the CDR3 is TGTGCCAGCAGTCACAGGGGGCAGTATGGCTACACCTTC.